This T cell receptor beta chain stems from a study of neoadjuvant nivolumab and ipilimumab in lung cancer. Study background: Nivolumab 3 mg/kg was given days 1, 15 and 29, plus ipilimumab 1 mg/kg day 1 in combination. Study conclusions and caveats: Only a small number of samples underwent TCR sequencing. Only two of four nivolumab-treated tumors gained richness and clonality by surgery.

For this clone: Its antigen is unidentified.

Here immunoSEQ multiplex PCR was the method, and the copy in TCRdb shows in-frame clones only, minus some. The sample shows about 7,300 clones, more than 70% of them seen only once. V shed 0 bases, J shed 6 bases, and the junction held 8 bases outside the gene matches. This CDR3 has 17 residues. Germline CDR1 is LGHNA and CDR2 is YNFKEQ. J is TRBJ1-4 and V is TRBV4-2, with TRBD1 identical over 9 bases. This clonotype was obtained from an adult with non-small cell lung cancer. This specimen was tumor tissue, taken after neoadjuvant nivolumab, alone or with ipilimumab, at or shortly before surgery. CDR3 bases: TGTGCCAGCAGCCAAGAAGGCGAGGGACAGGGTGATGAAAAACTGTTTTTT. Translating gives CASSQEGEGQGDEKLFF.